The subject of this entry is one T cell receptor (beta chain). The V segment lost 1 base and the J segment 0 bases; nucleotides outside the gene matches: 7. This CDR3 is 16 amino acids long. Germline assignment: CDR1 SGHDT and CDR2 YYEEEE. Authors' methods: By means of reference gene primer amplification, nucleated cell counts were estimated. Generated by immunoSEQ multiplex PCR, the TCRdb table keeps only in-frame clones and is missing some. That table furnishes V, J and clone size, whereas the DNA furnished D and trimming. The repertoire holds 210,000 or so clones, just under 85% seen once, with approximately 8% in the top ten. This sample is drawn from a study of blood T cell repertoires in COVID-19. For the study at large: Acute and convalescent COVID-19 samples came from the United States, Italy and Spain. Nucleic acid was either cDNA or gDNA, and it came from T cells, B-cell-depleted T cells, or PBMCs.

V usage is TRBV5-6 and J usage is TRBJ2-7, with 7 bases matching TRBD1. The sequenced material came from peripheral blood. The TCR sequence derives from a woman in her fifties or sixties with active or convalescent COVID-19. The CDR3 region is CASSLSGQIYSYEQYF. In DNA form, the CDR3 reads TGTGCCAGCAGCTTGTCGGGACAGATATACTCCTACGAGCAGTACTTC.